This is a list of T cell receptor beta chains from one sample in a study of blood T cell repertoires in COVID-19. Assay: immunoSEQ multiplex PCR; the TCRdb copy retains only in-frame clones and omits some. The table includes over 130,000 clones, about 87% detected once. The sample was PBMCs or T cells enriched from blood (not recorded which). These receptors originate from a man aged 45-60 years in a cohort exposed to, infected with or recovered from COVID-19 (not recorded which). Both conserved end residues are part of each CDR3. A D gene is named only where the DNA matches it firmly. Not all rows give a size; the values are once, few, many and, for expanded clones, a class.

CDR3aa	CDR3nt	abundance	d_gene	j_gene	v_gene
CASGLWLGVVGGDTSNQPQHF	TGTGCTAGTGGTTTGTGGCTTGGTGTCGTGGGGGGGGACACAAGCAATCAGCCCCAGCATTTT	.	.	TRBJ1-5	TRBV12-5
CASSQAQGYQETQYF	TGCGCCAGCAGCCAAGCTCAGGGCTACCAAGAGACCCAGTACTTC	.	.	TRBJ2-5	TRBV4-1
CASSYAEDTNTGELFF	TGTGCCAGCAGCTATGCGGAGGATACCAACACCGGGGAGCTGTTTTTT	.	.	TRBJ2-2	TRBV9
CASSTGGTGELFF	TGTGCCAGCTCGACAGGGGGCACCGGGGAGCTGTTTTTT	.	TRBD1	TRBJ2-2	TRBV6-6
CASSDRWNYEQYF	TGTGCCAGCAGCGACAGGTGGAACTACGAGCAGTACTTC	.	.	TRBJ2-7	TRBV25-1
CASREGPLSNQPQHF	TGTGCCAGCAGGGAGGGGCCGCTTTCTAATCAGCCCCAGCATTTT	.	.	TRBJ1-5	TRBV7-2
CATTGGIRADTQYF	TGTGCCACCACGGGAGGGATACGGGCAGATACGCAGTATTTT	.	TRBD2	TRBJ2-3	TRBV10-3
CASSLNGGYEQYF	TGTGCCAGCAGTCTCAACGGGGGCTACGAGCAGTACTTC	.	.	TRBJ2-7	TRBV28
CASSYSGTSGGDRWYF	TGTGCCAGCAGTTACTCTGGGACTAGCGGGGGCGATCGGTGGTATTTT	few	TRBD2	TRBJ2-3	TRBV6-5
CASSLKRPASEKLFF	TGTGCCAGCAGTTTAAAGCGGCCGGCGTCTGAAAAACTGTTTTTT	.	.	TRBJ1-4	TRBV28
CASSELGRGRNEQFF	TGCGCCAGCAGTGAGCTGGGCAGGGGGCGCAATGAGCAGTTCTTC	.	TRBD1	TRBJ2-1	TRBV10-1
CASSPTGGISQPQHF	TGTGCCAGCAGCCCAACAGGGGGAATAAGTCAGCCCCAGCATTTT	.	TRBD1	TRBJ1-5	TRBV6-5
CASKVLGGTGELFF	TGTGCCAGCAAGGTCCTGGGCGGGACCGGGGAGCTGTTTTTT	.	.	TRBJ2-2	TRBV5-6
CASSSMPGQLSNQPQHF	TGTGCCAGCAGCTCGATGCCGGGACAGCTTAGCAATCAGCCCCAGCATTTT	.	TRBD1	TRBJ1-5	TRBV7-3
CASSVERDSGNTIYF	TGTGCCAGCAGCGTAGAGCGCGACTCTGGAAACACCATATATTTT	.	.	TRBJ1-3	TRBV9
CASSSMTGGVTEAFF	TGTGCCAGCAGCTCCATGACAGGGGGAGTCACTGAAGCTTTCTTT	.	TRBD1	TRBJ1-1	TRBV11-2
CASSEMGGSTPYEQYF	TGTGCCAGCAGTGAAATGGGCGGGTCTACCCCCTACGAGCAGTACTTC	.	.	TRBJ2-7	TRBV6-1
CAISPQGYGYTF	TGTGCCATCAGCCCACAGGGGTATGGCTACACCTTC	.	TRBD1	TRBJ1-2	TRBV10-3
CASSPAQIGGYTF	TGTGCCAGCTCACCAGCGCAGATCGGGGGCTACACCTTC	.	.	TRBJ1-2	TRBV18
CASSLTASSVQAIQYF	TGTGCCAGCAGCTTGACCGCCTCTAGCGTCCAAGCCATTCAGTACTTC	.	.	TRBJ2-4	TRBV5-5